Listed below are T cell receptor beta chains from one sample, sequenced in a study of Graves' ophthalmopathy and Graves' hyperthyroidism. TCRdb re-analysed the multiplex PCR reads in MiXCR, keeping a single row per CDR3 protein. The sample lists 400,000 or so distinct CDR3 sequences; 15% to 17% were seen once. The sequenced material came from peripheral blood. The receptors were gathered from a woman younger than 30 with stable Graves' hyperthyroidism. CDR3s include the opening cysteine and the closing phenylalanine or tryptophan. A D gene is named only where the DNA matches it firmly. Size values are once, few and many counts, or a class for expanded clones, and some rows have none.

cdr3_nt,cdr3_aa,j_call,clone_size,v_call,d_call
TGTGCCAGCAGCCCCGGACAGGGAAAGGGGAACTATGGCTACACCTTC,CASSPGQGKGNYGYTF,TRBJ1-2,many,TRBV7-6,TRBD1
TGTGCCAGCACCAAAGGGACAGGGAGCACTGAAGCTTTCTTT,CASTKGTGSTEAFF,TRBJ1-1,many,TRBV6-1,TRBD1
TGCAGTGCTAGTTCGGTGGGAACCCAGTACTTC,CSASSVGTQYF,TRBJ2-5,many,TRBV20-1,NA
TGTGCCAGTACCACAAAGGGGACGCTCGGGGACGAGCAGTACTTC,CASTTKGTLGDEQYF,TRBJ2-7,many,TRBV19,NA
TGTGCCAGCGGGTTTAACTCCTACGAGCAGTACTTC,CASGFNSYEQYF,TRBJ2-7,NA,TRBV12-3/TRBV12-4,NA
TGCAGTGCTAGCCCGGGAAGAGAAAATTCACCCCTCCACTTT,CSASPGRENSPLHF,TRBJ1-6,NA,TRBV20-1,NA
TGTGCCAGCAGCGGCCGGACACAGCAAGAAGCTTTCTTT,CASSGRTQQEAFF,TRBJ1-1,many,TRBV7-6,NA
TGTGCCAGCAGTCGTCGGGGCACTGAAGCTTTCTTT,CASSRRGTEAFF,TRBJ1-1,many,TRBV6-5,NA
TGTGCCAGCAGCTATTCGACAAGGGACGAGCAGTACTTC,CASSYSTRDEQYF,TRBJ2-7,many,TRBV11-2,NA
TGTGCCAGCAGTCAAGGGGGGGCGACCGGGGAGCTGTTTTTT,CASSQGGATGELFF,TRBJ2-2,NA,TRBV7-3,NA
TGTGCCAGCAGTTCCCCAAAGGGCGCCTCACCCCTCCACTTT,CASSSPKGASPLHF,TRBJ1-6,many,TRBV27,NA
TGTGCCAGTAGTATATTAGGTATGAACACTGAAGCTTTCTTT,CASSILGMNTEAFF,TRBJ1-1,many,TRBV19,NA
TGTGCCAGCAGTTCCCAGTCAGACACTGAAGCTTTCTTT,CASSSQSDTEAFF,TRBJ1-1,many,TRBV12-3/TRBV12-4,NA
TGTGCCAGCAGCTTAGAAAAACGACAGGGGGGCTACACCTTC,CASSLEKRQGGYTF,TRBJ1-2,many,TRBV7-9,TRBD1